This TCR beta chain was sequenced in a study of T cell responses to AZD1222 COVID-19 vaccine. As for the study in general: Doses given second, at about 4 or about 12 weeks, were pooled. General study results and limits: Distributed over spike, vaccine-associated CD4 TCRs predominated at 160-218 and 743-854. White British donors predominated, females outnumbered males, and clonal diversity was possibly underestimated. When two AZD1222 doses had been given, Spike-specific TCR breadth and depth rose.

The repertoire was sequenced with immunoSEQ multiplex PCR; TCRdb's copy has only in-frame clones and lacks some. The repertoire holds some 150,000 clones, 90% seen once, with 1.5% to 2% in the top ten. CDR3 length: 17 amino acids. The V end lost 0 bases, the J end lost 4 bases, and 17 bases lay between the germline ends. Germline loops: CDR1 LNHNV, CDR2 YYDKDF (reference sequence). With respect to this clone: No antigen is known for it.

V gene TRBV15 combines with J gene TRBJ2-3; D possibly corresponds to TRBD2 (5 bases). The receptor was isolated from an adult in good health. Specimen: peripheral blood, collected on day 0 of AZD1222 vaccination. CDR3: CATSRDSPTTRADTQYF. CDR3 DNA: TGTGCCACCAGCAGAGATTCCCCAACTACTAGAGCAGATACGCAGTATTTT.